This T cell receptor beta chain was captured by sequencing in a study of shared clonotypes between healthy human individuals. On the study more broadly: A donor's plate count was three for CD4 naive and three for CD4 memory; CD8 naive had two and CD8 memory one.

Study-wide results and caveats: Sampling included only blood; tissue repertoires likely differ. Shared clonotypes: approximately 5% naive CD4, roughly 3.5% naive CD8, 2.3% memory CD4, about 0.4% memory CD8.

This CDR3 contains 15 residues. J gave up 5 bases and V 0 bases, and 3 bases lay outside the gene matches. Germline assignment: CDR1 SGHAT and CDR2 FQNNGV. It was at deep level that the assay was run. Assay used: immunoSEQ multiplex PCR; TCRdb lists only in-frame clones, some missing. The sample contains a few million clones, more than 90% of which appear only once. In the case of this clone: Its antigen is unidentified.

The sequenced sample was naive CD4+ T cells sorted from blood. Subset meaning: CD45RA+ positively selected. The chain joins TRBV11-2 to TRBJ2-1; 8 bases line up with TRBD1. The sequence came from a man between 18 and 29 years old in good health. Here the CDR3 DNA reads TGTGCCAGCAGCTTAGACGGCAGGGGGCACAATGAGCAGTTCTTC. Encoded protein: CASSLDGRGHNEQFF.